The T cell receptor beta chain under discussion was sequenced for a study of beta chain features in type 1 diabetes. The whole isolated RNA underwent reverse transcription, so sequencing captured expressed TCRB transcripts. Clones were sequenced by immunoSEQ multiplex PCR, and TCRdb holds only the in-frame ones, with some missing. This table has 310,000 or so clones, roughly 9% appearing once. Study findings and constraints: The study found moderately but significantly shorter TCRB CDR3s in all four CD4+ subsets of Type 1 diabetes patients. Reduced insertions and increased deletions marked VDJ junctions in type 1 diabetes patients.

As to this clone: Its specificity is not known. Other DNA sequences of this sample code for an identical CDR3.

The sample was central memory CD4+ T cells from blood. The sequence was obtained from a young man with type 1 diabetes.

CDR3 residues: CASSLLYEQYF. DNA of the CDR3: TGTGCCAGCAGCTTATTGTACGAGCAGTACTTC. The chain joins TRBV7-2 to TRBJ2-7; D uncertain. Looked up from germline, CDR1 is SGHTA and CDR2 is FQGNSA. There are 11 residues in the CDR3. V lost 2 bases, J lost 4 bases, and 3 bases lay in between.